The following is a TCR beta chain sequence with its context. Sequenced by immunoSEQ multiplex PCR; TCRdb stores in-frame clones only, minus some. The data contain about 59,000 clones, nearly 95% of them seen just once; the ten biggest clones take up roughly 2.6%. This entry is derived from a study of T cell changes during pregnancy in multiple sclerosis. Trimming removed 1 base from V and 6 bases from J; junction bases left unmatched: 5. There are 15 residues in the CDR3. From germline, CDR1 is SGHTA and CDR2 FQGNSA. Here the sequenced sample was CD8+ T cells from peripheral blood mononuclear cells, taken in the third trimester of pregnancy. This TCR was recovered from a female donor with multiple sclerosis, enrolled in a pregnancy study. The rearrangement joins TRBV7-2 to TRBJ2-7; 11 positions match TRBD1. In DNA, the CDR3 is TGTGCCAGCAGCTTAGTGTGGACAGGGGGCGGCGAGCAGTACTTC. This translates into CASSLVWTGGGEQYF.